This TCR beta chain was sequenced in a study of human T cells and chemical hapten exposure. Overall study context: Diphenylcyclopropenone, dosed weekly to the scalp, was given to patients throughout the roughly 25-week study. DPC at 0.01% went onto the upper back in patch tests, read at 6 days.

The CDR3 contains 13 residues. CDR1 and CDR2 (germline): MDHEN, SYDVKM. V was cut by 6 bases and J by 5 bases, with 13 bases left in between. Findings and limits, study-wide: Expanded TCRs grouped into significantly more large CDR3 similarity clusters than controls produced.

Time point reported: patch test 2, 6 weeks after DPC sensitization. Treatment described: therapeutic diphenylcyclopropenone sensitization with weekly scalp DPC. As regards this clonotype: Its antigen is undetermined.

TCRdb reprocessed the RACE reads with MiXCR, giving one entry per CDR3 protein. The sample records hundreds of thousands of distinct CDR3 sequences, just under 6.5% being singletons. The chain is built from TRBV28 and TRBJ1-2; the D gene is possibly TRBD1 (6 bases). The TCR sequence derives from a woman under 30 with alopecia areata. Some clones in this sample may be carry-over from other donors' samples. The sample here was whole blood, taken in connection with sensitization to the hapten diphenylcyclopropenone (DPC). CDR3 DNA: TGTGCCAGCAGGAGGACAGACGGATATGGCTACACCTTC. Its protein is CASRRTDGYGYTF.